A selection of T cell receptor beta chains follows, all from one sample in a study of cytomegalovirus exposure and HLA in healthy donors. Method: immunoSEQ multiplex PCR; TCRdb's copy keeps in-frame clones and lacks some. The table includes roughly 130,000 clones, 81% detected once. Sequencing input: PBMCs. The origin of the receptors is a man aged 18 to 30 in good health and CMV-seronegative. Both conserved end residues are part of each CDR3. D genes are given only for firm matches.

TRBJ2-5 | TRBV30 | TRBD2 | CACPRTSGGGTQYF
. | TRBV30 | . | CAWSVSSPGYEQYF
TRBJ2-2 | TRBV29-1 | TRBD2 | CSKGSSGGADTGELFF
TRBJ2-5 | TRBV6-1 | TRBD2 | CASSEPGGRETQYF
TRBJ1-5 | TRBV19 | . | CASSIVNQPQHF
TRBJ1-2 | TRBV12-5 | . | CASGLVPGGYGYGYTF
TRBJ2-1 | TRBV6-5 | TRBD2 | CASRRLAGRNEQFF
TRBJ1-1 | TRBV6-6 | . | CASSFYRSLFNTEAFF
TRBJ2-3 | TRBV5-6 | . | CASSFGGTDAVFSDTQYF
TRBJ1-1 | TRBV19 | . | CASSIDRVLELNTEAFF
TRBJ1-6 | TRBV7-3 | TRBD1 | CASSPGQAYNSPLHF
TRBJ1-5 | TRBV28 | . | CASSPPGRTNQPQHF
TRBJ2-2 | TRBV6-6 | TRBD1 | CASRVGQGGWRELFF
TRBJ1-1 | TRBV30 | . | CAWTQDRGTEAFF
TRBJ2-7 | TRBV29-1 | TRBD1 | CSVDTGTGDYEQYF
TRBJ1-2 | TRBV15 | . | CATSRNPRDTNYGYTF
TRBJ2-1 | TRBV25-1 | . | CASSETSTTNEQFF
TRBJ1-1 | TRBV11-3 | TRBD1 | CASRRTRGDTEAFF
TRBJ2-3 | TRBV5-1 | TRBD2 | CASAWGTSGEDTQYF
TRBJ2-2 | TRBV5-1 | . | CASRGGTGVNTGELFF
TRBJ1-5 | TRBV7-6 | . | CASSPSGVASNQPQHF
TRBJ1-4 | TRBV4-1 | . | CASSQPLAKLFF
TRBJ2-1 | TRBV4-1 | TRBD1 | CASSQGTGKSYNEQFF
TRBJ2-1 | TRBV6-4 | . | CASSDGSPNEQFF
TRBJ1-1 | TRBV7-9 | TRBD1 | CASSLDVGQVGTEAFF
TRBJ1-1 | TRBV10-3 | . | CATTDGRDTEAFF
TRBJ1-5 | TRBV19 | TRBD1 | CATLAARQGLNQPQHF
TRBJ1-1 | TRBV21-1 | . | CASSNRGLMNTEAFF
TRBJ2-1 | TRBV5-1 | TRBD2 | CASRSTSGGAHEQFF
TRBJ1-2 | TRBV27 | . | CATRGGVYGYTF
TRBJ2-2 | TRBV7-2 | TRBD2 | CARGGMGFDGELFF
TRBJ2-5 | TRBV7-8 | TRBD1 | CASSSTTGLGEYF
TRBJ2-5 | TRBV5-6 | . | CASSNQRVVQETQYF
TRBJ1-5 | TRBV4-1 | . | CASSHRNSNQPQHF
TRBJ1-4 | TRBV12-5 | . | CASGLIDRPTNEKLFF
TRBJ2-7 | TRBV9 | TRBD1 | CASSPRDSSYEQYF
TRBJ1-1 | TRBV4-3 | . | CASSQDQGYTEAFF
TRBJ2-1 | TRBV5-4 | . | CASSPSQTSRNEQFF
TRBJ1-2 | TRBV9 | TRBD1 | CASRGQRYGYTF
TRBJ2-3 | TRBV6-5 | TRBD2 | CASSLSGGGTDTQYF
TRBJ1-2 | TRBV2 | . | CASRGRTENYGYTF
TRBJ1-1 | TRBV5-4 | . | CASSWVGGVEAFF
TRBJ2-2 | TRBV28 | . | CATGLMNTGELFF
TRBJ2-3 | TRBV5-1 | TRBD1 | CASSEGQGTDTQYF
TRBJ1-2 | TRBV14 | . | CASRQGYGYTF
TRBJ1-5 | TRBV28 | . | CASSLSPVTIRAQHF
TRBJ1-3 | TRBV28 | . | CASSSPGFSGNTIYF
TRBJ1-2 | TRBV5-4 | . | CASRGLGGLPHDGYTF
TRBJ1-5 | TRBV4-1 | TRBD1 | CASSPLFGTGGNQPQHF
TRBJ2-1 | TRBV9 | TRBD2 | CASSLSGGPGGEQFF
TRBJ2-1 | TRBV30 | TRBD1 | CAWTGGDVRYNEQFF
TRBJ2-7 | TRBV7-9 | . | CASSLDSAYEQYF
TRBJ1-4 | TRBV30 | . | CAWGRGLANEKLFF